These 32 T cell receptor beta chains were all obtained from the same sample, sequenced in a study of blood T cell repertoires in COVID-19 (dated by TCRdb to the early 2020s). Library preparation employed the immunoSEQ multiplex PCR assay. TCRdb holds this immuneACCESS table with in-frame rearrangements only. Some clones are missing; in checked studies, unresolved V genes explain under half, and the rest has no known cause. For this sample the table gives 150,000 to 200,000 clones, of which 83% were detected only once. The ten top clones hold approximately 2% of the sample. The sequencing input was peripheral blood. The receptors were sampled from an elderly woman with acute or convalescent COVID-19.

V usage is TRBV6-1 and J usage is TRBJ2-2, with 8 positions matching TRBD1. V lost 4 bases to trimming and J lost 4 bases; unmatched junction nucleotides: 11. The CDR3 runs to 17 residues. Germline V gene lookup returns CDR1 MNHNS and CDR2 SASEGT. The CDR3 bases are TGTGCCAGCAGTGTTTTCTGGGGTACAGGGGGCACCGGGGAGCTGTTTTTT. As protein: CASSVFWGTGGTGELFF.

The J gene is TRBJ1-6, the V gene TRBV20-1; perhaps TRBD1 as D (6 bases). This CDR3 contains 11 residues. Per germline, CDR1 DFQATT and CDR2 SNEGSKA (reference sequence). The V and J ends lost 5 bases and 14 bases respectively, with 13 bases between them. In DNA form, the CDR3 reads TGCAGTGCTCTACAGGGCCTGTCCCTCCACTTT. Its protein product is CSALQGLSLHF.

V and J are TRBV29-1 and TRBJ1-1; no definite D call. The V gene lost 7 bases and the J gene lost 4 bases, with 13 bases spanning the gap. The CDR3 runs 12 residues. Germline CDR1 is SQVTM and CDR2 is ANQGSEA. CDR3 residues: CSANGGVTEAFF. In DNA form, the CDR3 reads TGCAGCGCCAACGGCGGGGTCACTGAAGCTTTCTTT.

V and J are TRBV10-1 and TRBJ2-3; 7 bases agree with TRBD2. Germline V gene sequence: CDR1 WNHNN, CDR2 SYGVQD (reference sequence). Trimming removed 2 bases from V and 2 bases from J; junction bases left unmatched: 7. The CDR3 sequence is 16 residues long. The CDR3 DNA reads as TGCGCCAGCAGTGAGGCTGTGAGCGGGAACACAGATACGCAGTATTTT. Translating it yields CASSEAVSGNTDTQYF.

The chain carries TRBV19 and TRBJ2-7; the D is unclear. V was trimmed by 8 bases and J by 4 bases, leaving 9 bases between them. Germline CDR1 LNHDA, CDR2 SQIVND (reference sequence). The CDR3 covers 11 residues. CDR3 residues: CASSLGYEQYF. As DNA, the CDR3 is TGTGCCAGTTCCCTCGGGTACGAGCAGTACTTC.

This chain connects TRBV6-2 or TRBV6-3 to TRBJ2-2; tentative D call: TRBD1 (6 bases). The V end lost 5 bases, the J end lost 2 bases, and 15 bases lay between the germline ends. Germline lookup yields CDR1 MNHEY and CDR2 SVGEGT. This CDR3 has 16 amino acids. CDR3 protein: CASSRQVTANTGELFF. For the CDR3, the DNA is TGTGCCAGCAGTAGACAGGTGACAGCCAACACCGGGGAGCTGTTTTTT.

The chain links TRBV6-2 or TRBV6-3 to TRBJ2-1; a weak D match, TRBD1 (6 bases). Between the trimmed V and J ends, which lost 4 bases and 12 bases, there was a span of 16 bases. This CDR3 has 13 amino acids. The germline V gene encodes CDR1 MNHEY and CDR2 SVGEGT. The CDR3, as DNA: TGTGCCAGCAGTTTAGGACAGTCGAAAAGGCAGTTCTTC. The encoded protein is CASSLGQSKRQFF.

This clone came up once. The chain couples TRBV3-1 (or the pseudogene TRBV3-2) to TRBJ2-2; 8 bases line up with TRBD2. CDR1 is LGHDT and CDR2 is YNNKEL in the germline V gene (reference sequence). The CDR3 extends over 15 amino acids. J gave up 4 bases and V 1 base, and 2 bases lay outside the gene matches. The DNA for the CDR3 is TGTGCCAGCAGCCAAGGACTAGCGACCACCGGGGAGCTGTTTTTT. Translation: CASSQGLATTGELFF.

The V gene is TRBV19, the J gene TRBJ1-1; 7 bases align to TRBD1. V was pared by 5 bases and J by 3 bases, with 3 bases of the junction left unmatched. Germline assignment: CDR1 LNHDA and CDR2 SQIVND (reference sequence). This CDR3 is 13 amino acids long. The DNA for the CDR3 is TGTGCCAGTAGTGTCCAGGGGGACACTGAAGCTTTCTTT. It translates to CASSVQGDTEAFF.

CDR3 amino acids: CASSYRGLGNTIYF. The CDR3 DNA is TGTGCCAGCAGTTACAGGGGGCTTGGAAACACCATATATTTT. The rearrangement joins TRBV13 to TRBJ1-3; 9 bases match TRBD1. The germline V gene has CDR1 PRHDT and CDR2 FYEKMQ (reference sequence). This CDR3 spans 14 amino acids. V shed 6 bases, J shed 3 bases, and the junction held 3 bases outside the gene matches.

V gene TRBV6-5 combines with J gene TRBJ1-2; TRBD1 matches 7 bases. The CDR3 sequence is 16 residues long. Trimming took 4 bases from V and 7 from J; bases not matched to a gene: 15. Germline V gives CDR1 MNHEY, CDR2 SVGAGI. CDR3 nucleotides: TGTGCCAGCAGTTCAGGGTCGACAGGGAGGTTCGGTGGCTACACCTTC. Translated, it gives CASSSGSTGRFGGYTF.

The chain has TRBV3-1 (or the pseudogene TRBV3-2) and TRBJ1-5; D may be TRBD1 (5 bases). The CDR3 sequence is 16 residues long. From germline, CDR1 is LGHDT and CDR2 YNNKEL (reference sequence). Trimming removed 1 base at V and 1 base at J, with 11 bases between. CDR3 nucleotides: TGTGCCAGCAGCCAAGCTTTGGGGGGGAGCAATCAGCCCCAGCATTTT. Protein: CASSQALGGSNQPQHF.

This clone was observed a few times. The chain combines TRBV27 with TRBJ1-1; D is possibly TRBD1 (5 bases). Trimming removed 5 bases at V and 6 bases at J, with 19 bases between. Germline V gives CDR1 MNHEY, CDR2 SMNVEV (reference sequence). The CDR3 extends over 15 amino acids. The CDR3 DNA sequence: TGTGCCAGCAGTCTAGTAAGGGGCTCTAGGGCTGAAGCTTTCTTT. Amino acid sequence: CASSLVRGSRAEAFF.

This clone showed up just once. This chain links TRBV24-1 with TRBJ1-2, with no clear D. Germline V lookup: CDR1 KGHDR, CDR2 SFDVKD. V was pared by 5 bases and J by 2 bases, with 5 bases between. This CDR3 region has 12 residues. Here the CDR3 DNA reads TGTGCCACCAGTGCACAGAACTATGGCTACACCTTC. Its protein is CATSAQNYGYTF.

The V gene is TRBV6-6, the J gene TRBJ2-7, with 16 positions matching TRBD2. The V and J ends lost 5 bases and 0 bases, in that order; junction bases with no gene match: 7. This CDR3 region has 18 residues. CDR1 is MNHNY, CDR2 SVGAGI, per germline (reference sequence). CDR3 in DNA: TGTGCCAGCAGTCAGGGACTAGCGGGAGGGCCCTCCTCCTACGAGCAGTACTTC. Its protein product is CASSQGLAGGPSSYEQYF.

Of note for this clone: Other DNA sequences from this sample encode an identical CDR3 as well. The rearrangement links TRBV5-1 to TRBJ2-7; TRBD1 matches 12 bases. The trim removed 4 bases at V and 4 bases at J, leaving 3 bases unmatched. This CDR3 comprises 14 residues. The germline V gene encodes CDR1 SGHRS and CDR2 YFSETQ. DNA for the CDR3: TGCGCCAGCAGCCCGGGACAGGGGGCTTACGAGCAGTACTTC. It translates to CASSPGQGAYEQYF.

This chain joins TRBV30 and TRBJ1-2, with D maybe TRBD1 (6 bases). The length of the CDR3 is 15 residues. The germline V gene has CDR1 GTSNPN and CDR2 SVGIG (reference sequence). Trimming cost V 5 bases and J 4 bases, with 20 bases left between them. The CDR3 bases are TGTGCCTGGGCTCCCGGGACACGATTAAGCTATGGCTACACCTTC. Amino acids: CAWAPGTRLSYGYTF.

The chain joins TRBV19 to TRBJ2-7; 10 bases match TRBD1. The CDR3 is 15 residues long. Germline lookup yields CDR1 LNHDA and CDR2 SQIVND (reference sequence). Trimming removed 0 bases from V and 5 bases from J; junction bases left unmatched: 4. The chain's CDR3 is CASSIEGTGANEQYF. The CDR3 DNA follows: TGTGCCAGTAGTATAGAAGGGACAGGGGCGAACGAGCAGTACTTC.

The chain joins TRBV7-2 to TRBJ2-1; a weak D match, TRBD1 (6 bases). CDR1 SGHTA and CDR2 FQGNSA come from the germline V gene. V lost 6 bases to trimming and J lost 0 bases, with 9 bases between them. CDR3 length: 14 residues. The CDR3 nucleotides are TGTGCCAGCAGTAGGGGGAGCTCCTACAATGAGCAGTTCTTC. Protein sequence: CASSRGSSYNEQFF.

The DNA for the CDR3 is TGTGCCAGCAGCCGAGGGACAGGGGTCAATCAGCCCCAGCATTTT. Its protein product is CASSRGTGVNQPQHF. This chain uses TRBV7-9 with TRBJ1-5, with TRBD1 identical over 10 bases. The CDR3 length is 15 residues. The germline gives CDR1 SEHNR, CDR2 FQNEAQ (reference sequence). J was trimmed by 3 bases and V by 5 bases; bases with no gene match: 4.

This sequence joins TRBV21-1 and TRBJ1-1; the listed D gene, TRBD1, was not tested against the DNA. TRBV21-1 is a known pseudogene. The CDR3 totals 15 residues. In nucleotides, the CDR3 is TGTGCCAGCAGCCGAAGACAGGGCGGGAACACTGAAGCTTTCTTT. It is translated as CASSRRQGGNTEAFF.

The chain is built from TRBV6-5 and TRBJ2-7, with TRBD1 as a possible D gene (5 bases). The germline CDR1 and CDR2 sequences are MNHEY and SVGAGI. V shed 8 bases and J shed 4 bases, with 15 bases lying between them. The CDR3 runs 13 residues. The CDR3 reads CASSHQGIYEQYF. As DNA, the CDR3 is TGTGCCAGCTCACATCAGGGTATATACGAGCAGTACTTC.

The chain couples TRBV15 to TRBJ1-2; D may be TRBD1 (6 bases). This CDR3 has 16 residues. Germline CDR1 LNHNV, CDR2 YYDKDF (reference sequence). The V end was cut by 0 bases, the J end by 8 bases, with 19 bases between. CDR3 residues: CATSRDSLDRTGGYTF. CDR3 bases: TGTGCCACCAGCAGAGATTCCCTAGACAGGACGGGGGGCTACACCTTC.

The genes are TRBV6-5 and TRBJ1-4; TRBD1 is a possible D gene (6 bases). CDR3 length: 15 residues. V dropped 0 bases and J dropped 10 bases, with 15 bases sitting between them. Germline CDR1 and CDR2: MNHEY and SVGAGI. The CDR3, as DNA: TGTGCCAGCAGTTACTCCGCGACCAGGGGCGGAAAACTGTTTTTT. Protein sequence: CASSYSATRGGKLFF.

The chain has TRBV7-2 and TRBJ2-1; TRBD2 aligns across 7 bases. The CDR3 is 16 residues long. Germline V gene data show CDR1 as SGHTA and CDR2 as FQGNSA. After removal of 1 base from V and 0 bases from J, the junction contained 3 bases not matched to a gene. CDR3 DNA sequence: TGTGCCAGCAGCTTAGTTGGCGGGAGCTCCTACAATGAGCAGTTCTTC. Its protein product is CASSLVGGSSYNEQFF.

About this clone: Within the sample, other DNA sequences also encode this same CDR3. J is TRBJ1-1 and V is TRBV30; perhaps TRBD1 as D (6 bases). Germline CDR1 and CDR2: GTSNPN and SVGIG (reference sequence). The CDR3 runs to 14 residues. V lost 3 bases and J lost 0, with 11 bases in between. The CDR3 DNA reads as TGTGCCTGGAGAGGGGGAGTATTGAACACTGAAGCTTTCTTT. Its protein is CAWRGGVLNTEAFF.

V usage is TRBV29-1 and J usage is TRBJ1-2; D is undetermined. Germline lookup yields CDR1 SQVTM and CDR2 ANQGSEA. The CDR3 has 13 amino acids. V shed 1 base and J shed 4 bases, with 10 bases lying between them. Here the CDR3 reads CSVEAIASYGYTF. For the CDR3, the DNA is TGCAGCGTTGAAGCGATAGCCTCCTATGGCTACACCTTC.

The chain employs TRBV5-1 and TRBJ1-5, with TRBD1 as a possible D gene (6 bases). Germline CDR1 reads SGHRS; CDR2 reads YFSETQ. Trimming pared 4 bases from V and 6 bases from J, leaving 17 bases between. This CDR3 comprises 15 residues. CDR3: CASSEGGALGQPQHF. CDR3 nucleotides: TGCGCCAGCAGCGAAGGGGGGGCTTTGGGTCAGCCCCAGCATTTT.

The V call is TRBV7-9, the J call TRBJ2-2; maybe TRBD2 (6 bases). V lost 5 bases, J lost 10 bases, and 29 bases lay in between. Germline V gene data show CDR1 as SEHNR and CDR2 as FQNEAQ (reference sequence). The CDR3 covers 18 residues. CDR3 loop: CASSRYSGTLIRLEELFF. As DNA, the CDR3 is TGTGCCAGCAGCAGATACTCCGGGACTCTCATCCGGCTCGAGGAGCTGTTTTTT.

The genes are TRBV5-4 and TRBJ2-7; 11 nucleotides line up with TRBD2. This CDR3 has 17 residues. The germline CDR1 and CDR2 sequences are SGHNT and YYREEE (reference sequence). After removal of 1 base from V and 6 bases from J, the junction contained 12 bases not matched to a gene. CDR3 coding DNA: TGTGCCAGCAGCTTGAGTAGCGGGAGGGTCCTGAAAGGCGAGCAGTACTTC. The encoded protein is CASSLSSGRVLKGEQYF.

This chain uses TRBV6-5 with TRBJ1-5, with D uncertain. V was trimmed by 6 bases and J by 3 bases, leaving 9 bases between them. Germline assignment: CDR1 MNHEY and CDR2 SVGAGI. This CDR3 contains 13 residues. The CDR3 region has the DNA TGTGCCAGCAGCCGTAGTCCCAATCAGCCCCAGCATTTT. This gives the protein CASSRSPNQPQHF.

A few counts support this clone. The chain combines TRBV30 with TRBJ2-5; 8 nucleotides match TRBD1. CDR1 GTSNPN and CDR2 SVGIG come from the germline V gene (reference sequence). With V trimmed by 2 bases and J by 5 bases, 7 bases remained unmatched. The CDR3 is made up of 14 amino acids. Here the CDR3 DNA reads TGTGCCTGGAGTAATCGACAGGGGATCGAGACCCAGTACTTC. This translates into CAWSNRQGIETQYF. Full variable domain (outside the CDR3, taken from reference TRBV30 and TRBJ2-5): SQTIHQWPATLVQPVGSPLSLECTVEGTSNPNLYWYRQAAGRGLQLLFYSVGIGQISSEVPQNLSASRPQDRQFILSSKKLLLSDSGFYLCAWSNRQGIETQYFGPGTRLLVL.